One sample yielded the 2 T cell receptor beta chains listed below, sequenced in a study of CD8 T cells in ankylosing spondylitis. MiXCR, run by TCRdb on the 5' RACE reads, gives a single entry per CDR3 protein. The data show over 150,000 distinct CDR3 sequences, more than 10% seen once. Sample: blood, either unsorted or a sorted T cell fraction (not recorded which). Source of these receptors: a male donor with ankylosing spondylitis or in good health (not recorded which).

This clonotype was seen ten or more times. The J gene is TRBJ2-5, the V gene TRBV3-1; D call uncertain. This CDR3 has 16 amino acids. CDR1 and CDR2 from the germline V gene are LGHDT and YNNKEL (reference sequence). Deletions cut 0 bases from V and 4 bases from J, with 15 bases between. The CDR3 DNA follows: TGTGCCAGCAGCCAAGAGCTGTCGGAGTTTGGAGAGACCCAGTACTTC. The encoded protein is CASSQELSEFGETQYF.

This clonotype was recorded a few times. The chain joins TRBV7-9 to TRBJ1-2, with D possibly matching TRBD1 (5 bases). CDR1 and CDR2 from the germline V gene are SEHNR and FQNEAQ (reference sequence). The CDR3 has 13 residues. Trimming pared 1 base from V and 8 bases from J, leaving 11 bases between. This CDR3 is CASSLVGGNGYTF. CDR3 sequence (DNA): TGTGCCAGCAGCTTAGTCGGGGGGAACGGCTACACCTTC.